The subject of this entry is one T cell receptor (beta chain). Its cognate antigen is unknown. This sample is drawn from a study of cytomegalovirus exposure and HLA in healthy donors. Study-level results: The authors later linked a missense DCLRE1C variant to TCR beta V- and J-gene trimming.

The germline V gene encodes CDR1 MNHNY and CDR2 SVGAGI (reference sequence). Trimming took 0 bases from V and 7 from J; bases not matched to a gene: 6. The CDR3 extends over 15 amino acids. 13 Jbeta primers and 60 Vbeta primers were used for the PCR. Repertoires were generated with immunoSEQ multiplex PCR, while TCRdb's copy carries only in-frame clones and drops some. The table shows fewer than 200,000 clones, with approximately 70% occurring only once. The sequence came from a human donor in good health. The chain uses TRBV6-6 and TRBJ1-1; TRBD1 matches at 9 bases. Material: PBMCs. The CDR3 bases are TGTGCCAGCAGTTACTCGGCGACAGGGGGTAGTGAAGCTTTCTTT. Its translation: CASSYSATGGSEAFF.